The present TCR beta chain was sequenced within a study of Ad26.COV2.S vaccination and SARS-CoV-2 variants. Background on the study: Ad26.COV2.S shots went into the muscle once or twice, 56 days apart.

Overall study results and limits: Comparability of non-spike TCR breadth was observed across vaccine and placebo recipients. Overall T cell responses may have been underestimated by the analyses of TCR breadth and depth. Reportedly, after vaccination the spike-specific CD8+ and CD4+ T cell responses displayed substantial breadth.

CDR1 MNHEY and CDR2 SMNVEV come from the germline V gene (reference sequence). Trimming left V 5 bases short and J 4 bases short, with 20 bases between. This CDR3 is built from 16 residues. Noted treatment: around 19 received Ad26.COV2.S at low or high dose, single or two shots; five or six received placebo; per-sample allocation not given. Sample collection was performed on day 63 after the first vaccine or placebo injection. A note on this clone: Its specificity is unknown.

The method was immunoSEQ multiplex PCR; TCRdb's version includes in-frame clones alone and lacks a portion of them. The sample contains 410,000 or so clones, around 93% of which appear only once. J is TRBJ1-2 and V is TRBV27, with D maybe TRBD1 (6 bases). The clonotype comes from a person between 18 and 65 years old who received the Ad26.COV2.S COVID-19 vaccine or a placebo. Sample: peripheral blood, taken in a trial of Ad26.COV2.S vaccine versus placebo. CDR3 sequence: CASSLSGGRHIYGYTF. In DNA, the CDR3 is TGTGCCAGCAGTCTTTCGGGGGGGCGCCATATCTATGGCTACACCTTC.